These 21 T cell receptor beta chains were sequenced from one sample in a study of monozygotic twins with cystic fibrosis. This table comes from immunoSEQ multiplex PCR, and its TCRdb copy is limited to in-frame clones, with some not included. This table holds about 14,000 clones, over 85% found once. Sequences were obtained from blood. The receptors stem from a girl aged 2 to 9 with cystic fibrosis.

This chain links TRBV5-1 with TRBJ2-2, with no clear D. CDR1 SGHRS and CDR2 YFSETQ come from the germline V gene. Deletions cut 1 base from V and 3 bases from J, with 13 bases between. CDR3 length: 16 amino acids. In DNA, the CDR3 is TGCGCCAGCAGCTTGTTTGCACGTGGGGACACCGGGGAGCTGTTTTTT. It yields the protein CASSLFARGDTGELFF.

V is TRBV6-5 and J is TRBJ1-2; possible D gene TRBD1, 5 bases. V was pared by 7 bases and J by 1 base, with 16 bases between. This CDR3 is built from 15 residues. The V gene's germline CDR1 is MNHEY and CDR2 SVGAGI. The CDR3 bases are TGTGCCAGCACCTTAGGTCGGGGGAGTAACTATGGCTACACCTTC. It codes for CASTLGRGSNYGYTF.

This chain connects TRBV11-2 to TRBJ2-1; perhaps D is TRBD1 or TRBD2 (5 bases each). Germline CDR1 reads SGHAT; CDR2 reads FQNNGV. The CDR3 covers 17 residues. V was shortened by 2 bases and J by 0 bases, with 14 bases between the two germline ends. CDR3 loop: CASSLLLSGSSYNEQFF. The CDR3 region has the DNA TGTGCCAGCAGCTTACTCCTGTCAGGGAGCTCCTACAATGAGCAGTTCTTC.

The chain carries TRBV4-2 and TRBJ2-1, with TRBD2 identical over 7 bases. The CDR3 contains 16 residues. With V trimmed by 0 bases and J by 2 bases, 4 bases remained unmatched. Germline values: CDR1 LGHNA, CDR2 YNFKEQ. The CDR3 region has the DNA TGTGCCAGCAGCCAAGAAACAGCGGGGACCTACAATGAGCAGTTCTTC. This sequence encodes CASSQETAGTYNEQFF.

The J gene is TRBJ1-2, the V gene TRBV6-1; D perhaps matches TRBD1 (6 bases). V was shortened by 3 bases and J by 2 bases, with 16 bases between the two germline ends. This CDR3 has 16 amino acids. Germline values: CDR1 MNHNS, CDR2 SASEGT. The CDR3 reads CASSDYPTTGNYGYTF. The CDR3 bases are TGTGCCAGCAGTGATTACCCAACCACAGGGAACTATGGCTACACCTTC.

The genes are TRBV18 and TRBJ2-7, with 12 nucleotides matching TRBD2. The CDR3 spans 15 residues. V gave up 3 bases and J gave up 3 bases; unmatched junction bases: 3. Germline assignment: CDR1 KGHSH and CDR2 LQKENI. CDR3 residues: CASSPGLAGNYEQYF. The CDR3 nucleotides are TGTGCCAGCTCACCCGGACTAGCGGGAAACTACGAGCAGTACTTC.

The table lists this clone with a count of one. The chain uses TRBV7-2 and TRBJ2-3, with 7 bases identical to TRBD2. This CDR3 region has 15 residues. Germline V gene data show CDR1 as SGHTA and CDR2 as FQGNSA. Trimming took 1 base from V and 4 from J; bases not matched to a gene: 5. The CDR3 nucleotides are TGTGCCAGCAGCTTAGAGGGGAGGGGTGCAGATACGCAGTATTTT. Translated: CASSLEGRGADTQYF.

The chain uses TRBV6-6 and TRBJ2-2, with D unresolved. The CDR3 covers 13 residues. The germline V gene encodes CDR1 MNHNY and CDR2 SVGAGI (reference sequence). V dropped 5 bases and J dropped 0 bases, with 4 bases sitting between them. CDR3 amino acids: CASSRANTGELFF. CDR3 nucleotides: TGTGCCAGCAGTCGGGCGAACACCGGGGAGCTGTTTTTT.

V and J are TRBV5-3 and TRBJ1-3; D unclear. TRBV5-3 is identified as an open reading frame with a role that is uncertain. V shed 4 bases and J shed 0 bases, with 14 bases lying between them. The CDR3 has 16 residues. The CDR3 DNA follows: TGTGCCAGAAGCCCGTTCGACACTTGCTCTGGAAACACCATATATTTT. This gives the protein CARSPFDTCSGNTIYF.

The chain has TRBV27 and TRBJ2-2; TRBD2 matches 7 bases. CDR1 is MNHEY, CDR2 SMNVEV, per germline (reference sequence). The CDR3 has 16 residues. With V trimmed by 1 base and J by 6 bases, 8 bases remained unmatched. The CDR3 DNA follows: TGTGCCAGCAGTTTATTGATTGGGAGGGAGCCCGGGGAGCTGTTTTTT. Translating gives CASSLLIGREPGELFF.

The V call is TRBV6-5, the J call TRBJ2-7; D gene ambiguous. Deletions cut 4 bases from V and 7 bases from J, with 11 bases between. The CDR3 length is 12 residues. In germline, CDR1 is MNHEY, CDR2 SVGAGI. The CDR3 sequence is CASSSELWEQYF. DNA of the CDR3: TGTGCCAGCAGTTCAGAGCTCTGGGAGCAGTACTTC.

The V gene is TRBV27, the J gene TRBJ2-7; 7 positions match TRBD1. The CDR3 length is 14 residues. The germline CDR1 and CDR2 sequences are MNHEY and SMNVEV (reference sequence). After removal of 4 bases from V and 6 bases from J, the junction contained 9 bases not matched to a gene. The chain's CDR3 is CASSWGQSLSEQYF. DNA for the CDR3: TGTGCCAGCAGTTGGGGACAGTCCCTCTCCGAGCAGTACTTC.

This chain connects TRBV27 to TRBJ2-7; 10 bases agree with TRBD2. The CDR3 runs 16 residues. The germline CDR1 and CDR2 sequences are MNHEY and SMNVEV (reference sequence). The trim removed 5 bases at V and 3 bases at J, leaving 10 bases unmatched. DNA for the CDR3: TGTGCCAGCAGTCGCGTAGGGGCTAGCGGGAGCTACGAGCAGTACTTC. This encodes CASSRVGASGSYEQYF.

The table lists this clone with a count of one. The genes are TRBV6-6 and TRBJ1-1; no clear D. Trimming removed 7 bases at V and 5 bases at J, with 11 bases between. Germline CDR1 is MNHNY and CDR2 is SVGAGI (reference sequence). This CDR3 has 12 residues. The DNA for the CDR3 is TGTGCCAGCACCCATTGGGAGACTGAAGCTTTCTTT. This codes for CASTHWETEAFF.

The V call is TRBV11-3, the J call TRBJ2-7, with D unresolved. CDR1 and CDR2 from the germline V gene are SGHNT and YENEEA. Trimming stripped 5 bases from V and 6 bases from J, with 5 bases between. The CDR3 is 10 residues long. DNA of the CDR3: TGTGCCAGCAGCCTTTCCGAGCAGTACTTC. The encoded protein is CASSLSEQYF.

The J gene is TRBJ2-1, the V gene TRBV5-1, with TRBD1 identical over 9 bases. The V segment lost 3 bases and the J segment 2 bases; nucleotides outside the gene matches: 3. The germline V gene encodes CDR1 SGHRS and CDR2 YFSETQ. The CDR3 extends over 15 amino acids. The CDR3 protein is CASSWGQGTYNEQFF. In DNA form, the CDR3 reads TGCGCCAGCAGCTGGGGACAGGGTACCTACAATGAGCAGTTCTTC.

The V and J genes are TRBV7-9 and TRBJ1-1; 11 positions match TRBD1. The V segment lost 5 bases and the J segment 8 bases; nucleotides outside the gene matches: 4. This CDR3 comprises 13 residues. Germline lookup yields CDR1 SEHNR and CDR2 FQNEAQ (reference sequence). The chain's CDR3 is CASSRTGGQEAFF. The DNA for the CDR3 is TGTGCCAGCAGCCGGACAGGGGGCCAAGAAGCTTTCTTT.

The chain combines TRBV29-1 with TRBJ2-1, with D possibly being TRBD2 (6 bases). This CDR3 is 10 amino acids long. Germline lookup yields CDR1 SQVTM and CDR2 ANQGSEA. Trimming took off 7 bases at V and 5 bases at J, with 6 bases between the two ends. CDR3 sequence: CSGGDNEQFF. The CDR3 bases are TGCAGCGGGGGGGACAATGAGCAGTTCTTC.

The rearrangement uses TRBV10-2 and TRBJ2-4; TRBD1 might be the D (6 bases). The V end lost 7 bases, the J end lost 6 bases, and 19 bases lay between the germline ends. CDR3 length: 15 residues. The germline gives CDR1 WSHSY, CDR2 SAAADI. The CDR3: CASTVVGGVGNIQYF. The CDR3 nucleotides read TGCGCCAGCACCGTAGTAGGGGGAGTGGGAAACATTCAGTACTTC.

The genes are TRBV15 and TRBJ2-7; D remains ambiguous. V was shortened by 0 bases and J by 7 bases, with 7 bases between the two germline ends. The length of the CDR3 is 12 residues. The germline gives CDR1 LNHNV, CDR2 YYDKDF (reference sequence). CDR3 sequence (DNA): TGTGCCACCAGCAGAGAACGGAGTGAGCAGTACTTC. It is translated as CATSRERSEQYF.

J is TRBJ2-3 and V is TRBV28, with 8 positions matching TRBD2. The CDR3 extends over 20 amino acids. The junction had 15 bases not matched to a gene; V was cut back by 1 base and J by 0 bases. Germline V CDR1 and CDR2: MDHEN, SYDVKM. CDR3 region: CASSLYITAGVVSSTDTQYF. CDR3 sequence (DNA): TGTGCCAGCAGTTTATATATAACAGCGGGAGTGGTCTCGAGCACAGATACGCAGTATTTT.